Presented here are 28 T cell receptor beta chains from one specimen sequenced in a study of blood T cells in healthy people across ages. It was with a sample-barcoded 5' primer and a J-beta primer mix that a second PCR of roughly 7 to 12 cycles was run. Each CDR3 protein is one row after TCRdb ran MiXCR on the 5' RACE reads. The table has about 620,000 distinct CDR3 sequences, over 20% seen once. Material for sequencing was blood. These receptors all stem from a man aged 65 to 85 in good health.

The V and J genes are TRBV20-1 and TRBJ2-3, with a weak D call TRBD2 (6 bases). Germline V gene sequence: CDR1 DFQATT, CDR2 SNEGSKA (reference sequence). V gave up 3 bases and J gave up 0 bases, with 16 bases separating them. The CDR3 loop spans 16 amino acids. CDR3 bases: TGCAGTGCTAGGCCAGTGGTGCGGGAAAGCACAGATACGCAGTATTTT. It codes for CSARPVVRESTDTQYF.

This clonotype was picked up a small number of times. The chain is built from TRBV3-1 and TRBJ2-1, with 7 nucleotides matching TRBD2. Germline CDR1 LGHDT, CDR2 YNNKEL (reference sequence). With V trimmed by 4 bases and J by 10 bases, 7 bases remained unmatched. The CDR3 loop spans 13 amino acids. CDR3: CASSPQRGGEQFF. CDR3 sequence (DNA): TGTGCCAGCAGCCCGCAAAGGGGAGGGGAGCAGTTCTTC.

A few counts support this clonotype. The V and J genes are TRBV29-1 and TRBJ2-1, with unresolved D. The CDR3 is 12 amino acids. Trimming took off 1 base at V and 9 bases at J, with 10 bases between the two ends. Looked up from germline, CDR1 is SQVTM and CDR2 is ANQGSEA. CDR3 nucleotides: TGCAGCGTTGAAGTTACTACCGGTGAGCAGTTCTTC. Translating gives CSVEVTTGEQFF.

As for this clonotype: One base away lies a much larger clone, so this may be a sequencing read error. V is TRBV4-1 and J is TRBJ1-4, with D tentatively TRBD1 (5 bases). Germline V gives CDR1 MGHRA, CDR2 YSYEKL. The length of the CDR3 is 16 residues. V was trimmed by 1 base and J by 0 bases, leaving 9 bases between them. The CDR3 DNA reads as TGCGCCAGCAGCCAAGCCCGACAGCCAACTAATGAAAAACTGTTTTTT. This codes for CASSQARQPTNEKLFF.

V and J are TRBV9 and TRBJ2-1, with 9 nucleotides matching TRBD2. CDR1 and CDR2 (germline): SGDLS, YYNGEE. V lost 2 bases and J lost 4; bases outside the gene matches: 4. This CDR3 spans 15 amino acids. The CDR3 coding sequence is TGTGCCAGCAGCGTCTCTAGCGGGATGTACAATGAGCAGTTCTTC. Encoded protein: CASSVSSGMYNEQFF.

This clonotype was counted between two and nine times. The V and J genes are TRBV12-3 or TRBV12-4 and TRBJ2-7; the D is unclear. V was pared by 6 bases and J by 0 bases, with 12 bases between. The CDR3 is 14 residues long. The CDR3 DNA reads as TGTGCCAGCAGGGCTACCGGGTCCTCCTACGAGCAGTACTTC. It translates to CASRATGSSYEQYF.

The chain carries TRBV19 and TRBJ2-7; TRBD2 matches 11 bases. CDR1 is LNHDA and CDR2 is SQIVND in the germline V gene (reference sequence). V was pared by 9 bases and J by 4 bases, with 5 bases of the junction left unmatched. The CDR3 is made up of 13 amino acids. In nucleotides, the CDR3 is TGTGCCAGCCGGACTAGCGGGTGTTACGAGCAGTACTTC. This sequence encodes CASRTSGCYEQYF.

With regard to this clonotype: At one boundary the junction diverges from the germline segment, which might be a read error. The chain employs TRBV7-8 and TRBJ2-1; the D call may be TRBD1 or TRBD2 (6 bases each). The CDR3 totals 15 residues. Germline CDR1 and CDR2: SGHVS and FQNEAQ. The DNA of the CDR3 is TGTGCCAGCGGCTTAGCGGAGGGGGCCTACAATGAGCAGTTCTTC. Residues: CASGLAEGAYNEQFF. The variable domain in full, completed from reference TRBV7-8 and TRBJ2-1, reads GAGVSQSPRYKVAKRGQDVALRCDPISGHVSLFWYQQALGQGPEFLTYFQNEAQLDKSGLPSDRFFAERPEGSVSTLKIQRTQQEDSAVYLCASGLAEGAYNEQFFGPGTRLTVL.

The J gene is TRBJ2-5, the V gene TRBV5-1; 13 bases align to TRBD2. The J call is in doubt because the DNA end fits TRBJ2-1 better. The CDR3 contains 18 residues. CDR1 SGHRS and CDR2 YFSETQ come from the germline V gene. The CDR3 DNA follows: TGCGCCAGCAGCCAGGGACGGAGAGGACTAGCGGGGGACAATGAGCAGTTCTTC. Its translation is CASSQGRRGLAGDNEQFF.

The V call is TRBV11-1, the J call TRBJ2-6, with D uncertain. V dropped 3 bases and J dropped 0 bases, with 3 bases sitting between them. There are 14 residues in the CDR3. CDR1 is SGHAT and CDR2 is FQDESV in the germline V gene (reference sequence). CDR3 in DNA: TGTGCCAGCAGCTTTCCCTCTGGGGCCAACGTCCTGACTTTC. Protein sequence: CASSFPSGANVLTF.

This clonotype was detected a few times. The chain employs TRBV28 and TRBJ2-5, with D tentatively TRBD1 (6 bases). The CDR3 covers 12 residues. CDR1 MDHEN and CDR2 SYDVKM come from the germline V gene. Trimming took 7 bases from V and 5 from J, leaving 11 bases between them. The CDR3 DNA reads TGTGCCAGCACCCAGGGGCATGAGACCCAGTACTTC. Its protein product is CASTQGHETQYF.

The CDR3 loop is CASNRNTGGNSPLHF. DNA of the CDR3: TGTGCCAGCAACAGGAATACAGGGGGTAATTCACCCCTCCACTTT. The V and J genes are TRBV2 and TRBJ1-6; 8 bases are shared with TRBD1. The germline gives CDR1 SNHLY, CDR2 FYNNEI. J gave up 6 bases and V 7 bases, and 8 bases lay outside the gene matches. The CDR3 is 15 residues long.

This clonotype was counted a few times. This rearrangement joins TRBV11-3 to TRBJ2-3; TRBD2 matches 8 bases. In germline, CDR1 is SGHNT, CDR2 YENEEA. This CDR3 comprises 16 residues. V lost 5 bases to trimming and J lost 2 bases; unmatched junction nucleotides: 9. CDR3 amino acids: CASSQRAGGPTDTQYF. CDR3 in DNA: TGTGCCAGCAGCCAAAGGGCGGGAGGCCCCACAGATACGCAGTATTTT.

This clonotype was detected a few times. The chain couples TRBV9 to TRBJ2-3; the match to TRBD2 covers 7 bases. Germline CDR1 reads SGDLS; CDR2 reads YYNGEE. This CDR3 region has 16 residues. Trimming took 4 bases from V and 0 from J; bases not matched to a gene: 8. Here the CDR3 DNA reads TGTGCCAGCAGCCCGAGGGAGGGTCCTAGCACAGATACGCAGTATTTT. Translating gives CASSPREGPSTDTQYF.

DNA for the CDR3: TGCAGTGCCCCTGTACAGGGCGAGACCCAGTACTTC. Translation gives CSAPVQGETQYF. This chain connects TRBV20-1 to TRBJ2-5; D is possibly TRBD1 (6 bases). V was shortened by 6 bases and J by 5 bases, with 13 bases between the two germline ends. Per the germline V gene, CDR1 is DFQATT and CDR2 is SNEGSKA (reference sequence). CDR3 length: 12 residues.

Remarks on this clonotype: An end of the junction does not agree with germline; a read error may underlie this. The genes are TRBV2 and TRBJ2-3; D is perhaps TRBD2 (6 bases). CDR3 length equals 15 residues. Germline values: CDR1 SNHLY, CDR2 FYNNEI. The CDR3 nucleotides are TGTGCCGGCAGTGAGGAATCTAGCGGCACAGATACGCAGTATTTT. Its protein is CAGSEESSGTDTQYF.

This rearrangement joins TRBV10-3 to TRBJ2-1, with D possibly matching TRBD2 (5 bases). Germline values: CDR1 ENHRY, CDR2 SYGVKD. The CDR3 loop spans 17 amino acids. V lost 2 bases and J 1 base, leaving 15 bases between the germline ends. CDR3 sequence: CAISEAGALLSYNEQFF. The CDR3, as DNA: TGTGCCATCAGTGAGGCGGGCGCCCTTCTTTCCTACAATGAGCAGTTCTTC.

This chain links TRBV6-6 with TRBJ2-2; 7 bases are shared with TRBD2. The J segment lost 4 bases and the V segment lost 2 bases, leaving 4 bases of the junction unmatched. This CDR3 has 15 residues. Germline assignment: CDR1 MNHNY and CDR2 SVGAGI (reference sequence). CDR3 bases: TGTGCCAGCAGTTACGGGGCGGGAGCCACCGGGGAGCTGTTTTTT. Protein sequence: CASSYGAGATGELFF.

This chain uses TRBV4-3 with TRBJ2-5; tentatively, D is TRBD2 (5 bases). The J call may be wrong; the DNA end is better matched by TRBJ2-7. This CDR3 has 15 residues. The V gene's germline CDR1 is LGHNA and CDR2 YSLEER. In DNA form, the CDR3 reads TGCGCCAGCAGCCAAGGGGCTAGCCTCTCCTACGAGCAGTACTTC. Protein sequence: CASSQGASLSYEQYF.

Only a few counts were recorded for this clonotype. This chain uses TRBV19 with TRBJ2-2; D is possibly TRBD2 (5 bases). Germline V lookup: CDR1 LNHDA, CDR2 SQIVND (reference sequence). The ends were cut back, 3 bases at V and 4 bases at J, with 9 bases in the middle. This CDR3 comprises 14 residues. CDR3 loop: CASSIPGSTGELFF. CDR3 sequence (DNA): TGTGCCAGTAGTATCCCGGGGAGCACCGGGGAGCTGTTTTTT.

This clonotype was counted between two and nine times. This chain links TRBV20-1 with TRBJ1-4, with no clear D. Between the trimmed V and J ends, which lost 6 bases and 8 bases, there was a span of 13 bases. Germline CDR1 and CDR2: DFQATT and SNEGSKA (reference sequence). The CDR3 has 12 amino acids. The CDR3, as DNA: TGCAGTGCCCGGACCGAGAGGGAAAAACTGTTTTTT. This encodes CSARTEREKLFF.

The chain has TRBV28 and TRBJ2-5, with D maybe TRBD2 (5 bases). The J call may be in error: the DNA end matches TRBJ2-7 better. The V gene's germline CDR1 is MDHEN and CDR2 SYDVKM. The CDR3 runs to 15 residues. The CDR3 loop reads CASRSMGSVGYEQYF. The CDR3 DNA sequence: TGTGCCAGCAGAAGTATGGGGAGCGTAGGCTACGAGCAGTACTTC.

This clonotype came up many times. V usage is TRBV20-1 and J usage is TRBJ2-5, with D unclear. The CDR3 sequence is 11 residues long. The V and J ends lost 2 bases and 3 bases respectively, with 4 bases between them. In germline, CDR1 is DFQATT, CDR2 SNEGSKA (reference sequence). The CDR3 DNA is TGCAGTGCTAGATACAAAGAGACCCAGTACTTC. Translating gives CSARYKETQYF.

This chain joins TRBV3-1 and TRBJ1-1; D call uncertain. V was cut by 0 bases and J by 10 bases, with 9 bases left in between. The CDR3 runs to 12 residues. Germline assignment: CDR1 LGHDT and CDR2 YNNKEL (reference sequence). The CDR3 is CASSQDSRGAFF. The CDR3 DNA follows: TGTGCCAGCAGCCAAGATTCCCGTGGAGCTTTCTTT.

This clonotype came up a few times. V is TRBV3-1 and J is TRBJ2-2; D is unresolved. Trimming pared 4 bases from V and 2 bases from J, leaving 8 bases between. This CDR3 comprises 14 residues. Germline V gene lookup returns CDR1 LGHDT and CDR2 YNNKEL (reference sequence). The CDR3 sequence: CASSPPANTGELFF. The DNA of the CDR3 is TGTGCCAGCAGCCCCCCGGCTAACACCGGGGAGCTGTTTTTT.

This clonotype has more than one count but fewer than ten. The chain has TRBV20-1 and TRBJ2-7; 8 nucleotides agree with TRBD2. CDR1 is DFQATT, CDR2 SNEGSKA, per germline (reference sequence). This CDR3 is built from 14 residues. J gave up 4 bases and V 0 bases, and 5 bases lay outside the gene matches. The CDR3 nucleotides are TGCAGTGCTAGAGATACTAGCGGAAATTACGAGCAGTACTTC. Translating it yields CSARDTSGNYEQYF.

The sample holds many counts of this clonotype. CDR3 sequence reads: CASSPGLGGYEQYF. DNA for the CDR3: TGCGCCAGCAGCCCCGGACTAGGGGGCTACGAGCAGTACTTC. The chain is built from TRBV5-1 and TRBJ2-7; D is perhaps TRBD2 (7 bases). Trimming stripped 4 bases from V and 3 bases from J, with 14 bases between. Germline V gene lookup returns CDR1 SGHRS and CDR2 YFSETQ. The CDR3 runs 14 residues.

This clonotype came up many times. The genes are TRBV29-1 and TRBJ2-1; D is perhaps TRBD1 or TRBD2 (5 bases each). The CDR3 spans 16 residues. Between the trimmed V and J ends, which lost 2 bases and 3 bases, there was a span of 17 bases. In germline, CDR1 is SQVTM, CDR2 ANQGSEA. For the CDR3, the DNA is TGCAGCGTTGAAATGGGGGTCTTCGGGCTCTACAATGAGCAGTTCTTC. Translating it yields CSVEMGVFGLYNEQFF.